Described below is a single T cell receptor (beta chain) sequence and its context. Antigen unknown. The record originates from a study of CD8 T cells in Susac syndrome. Broader study findings: The study conceded that relatively few individuals underwent its TCR sequencing and HLA analysis.

Random hexamers were used to reverse transcribe an amount of about 0.5 to 1 ug RNA. Amplification of TCR beta CDR3 was carried out by immunoSEQ multiplex PCR, which covered 54 Vbeta and 13 Jbeta segments. TCRdb reanalysed the immunoSEQ multiplex PCR reads using MiXCR and keeps one entry per CDR3 protein. The sample comprises roughly 200,000 distinct CDR3 sequences, approximately 95% of which are singletons, and about 0.08% rests with the top ten. With 6 bases clipped from V and 7 bases from J, the junction kept 11 bases outside the gene matches. The CDR3 runs 15 residues. Stable or active relapsing-remitting multiple sclerosis, untreated and meeting revised McDonald criteria, defined the controls. FACS enriched CD8+ TEMRA cells, while bulk CD8+ and CD4+ were negatively isolated.

This TCR was recovered from a human donor with multiple sclerosis. The chain uses TRBV12-3 or TRBV12-4 and TRBJ2-1, with 8 bases aligning to TRBD1. Sequencing was carried out using CD4+ T cells from PBMCs. The CDR3 coding sequence is TGTGCCAGCAGCAAGACAGGGGAAGAGGTTAATGAGCAGTTCTTC. Protein: CASSKTGEEVNEQFF.